This T cell receptor (beta chain) was recovered during a study of molecular identifiers for immune sequencing clone quantification. Regarding the study as a whole: Clones above 20 RNA copies contained over 98% of effector molecules and under 1% of naive molecules. Highly expanded clone sizes could be underestimated by identical TCR molecules sharing a barcode.

V was pared by 6 bases and J by 7 bases, with 10 bases between. CDR3 size: 12 residues. Previously reported methods and listed TCR primers produced the bulk TCR libraries. TCRdb ran MiXCR on the PCR reads and lists one entry per CDR3 protein. The sample shows hundreds of thousands of distinct CDR3 sequences, roughly a quarter of them seen only once. This clonotype has just a few counts. What it recognizes is unknown. Naive CD8 libraries were made from roughly 20,000 to 1,000,000 sorted cells, and they used 10%, 30% or 50% RNA. This chain uses TRBV12-3 or TRBV12-4 with TRBJ2-1; D may be TRBD2 (5 bases). The TCR sequence derives from a human donor in good health. Some libraries in this study had Jurkat cell RNA spiked in. The source material was naive CD8+ T cells from blood, with Jurkat cell RNA spiked in. Subset given: FACS-sorted CD8+CD4-CCR7+CD45RA+ naive T cells. CDR3 in amino acids: CASSPSWNEQFF. DNA of the CDR3: TGTGCCAGCAGCCCTAGCTGGAATGAGCAGTTCTTC.